Shown below are 27 T cell receptor beta chains from a single sample sequenced in a study of blood T cells in healthy people across ages. The second PCR ran about 6 to 12 cycles with a sample-barcoded 5' primer and J-beta primers. TCRdb independently ran MiXCR on the 5' RACE reads; one entry per CDR3 protein. Of around 1,500,000 distinct CDR3 sequences in the sample, 28% were seen once. The sequenced sample consisted of blood. The receptors come from a woman aged 25 to 39 in good health.

In its sample, this clonotype was seen many times. A much larger clone is a single base away; this may be a read error. The chain recombines TRBV7-2 with TRBJ2-6; D is perhaps TRBD1 or TRBD2 (5 bases each). The CDR3 totals 16 residues. Germline assignment: CDR1 SGHTA and CDR2 FQGNSA. The CDR3 protein is CASSSKGTVGANVRTF. The CDR3 nucleotides read TGTGCCAGCAGCTCGAAAGGGACGGTCGGGGCCAACGTCCGGACTTTC.

This clonotype was recorded at least ten times. The germline gene is not matched at one end of the junction; a read error may be the cause. J is TRBJ2-1 and V is TRBV5-1, with D maybe TRBD2 (5 bases). The CDR3 runs to 13 residues. Germline V gene data show CDR1 as SGHRS and CDR2 as YFSETQ. The CDR3, as DNA: TGTGCCAGCAGCTTACCGGGAAACAATGAGCAGTTCTTC. It encodes CASSLPGNNEQFF.

The table lists this clonotype with a few counts. V gene TRBV6-6 combines with J gene TRBJ2-5; the D gene is possibly TRBD2 (5 bases). The DNA matches TRBJ2-7 better at its end, which makes the J call doubtful. Per the germline V gene, CDR1 is MNHNY and CDR2 is SVGAGI (reference sequence). CDR3 length: 11 residues. This CDR3 is CASSDAGEQYF. CDR3 bases: TGTGCCAGCTCGGACGCGGGCGAGCAGTACTTC.

This clonotype was seen a handful of times. This chain connects TRBV14 to TRBJ1-2; 8 bases line up with TRBD1. Germline CDR1 SGHDN, CDR2 FVKESK. After removal of 6 bases from V and 8 bases from J, the junction contained 17 bases not matched to a gene. This CDR3 spans 16 amino acids. The CDR3 loop reads CASSYGQGIMIAGYTF. The CDR3 DNA reads as TGTGCCAGCAGTTATGGACAGGGAATAATGATCGCGGGCTACACCTTC.

CDR3 loop: CAISDRAVAMSNQPQHF. The CDR3 DNA sequence: TGTGCCATCAGTGATAGGGCAGTAGCAATGAGCAATCAGCCCCAGCATTTT. This chain uses TRBV10-3 with TRBJ1-5; D is undetermined. V was shortened by 3 bases and J by 1 base, with 16 bases between the two germline ends. Germline V gives CDR1 ENHRY, CDR2 SYGVKD. The CDR3 extends over 17 amino acids.

This clonotype was observed once. V usage is TRBV12-3 or TRBV12-4 and J usage is TRBJ2-7, with TRBD2 matching 7 bases. Trimming at V came to 7 bases and at J to 4 bases, leaving 10 bases not matched to a gene. The CDR3 runs 14 residues. The CDR3 protein is CASTLAGTLYEQYF. CDR3 DNA sequence: TGTGCCAGCACGTTAGCGGGTACCCTTTACGAGCAGTACTTC.

This clonotype was seen repeatedly, ten times or more. This rearrangement joins TRBV20-1 to TRBJ2-7, with 10 bases aligning to TRBD2. Germline loops: CDR1 DFQATT, CDR2 SNEGSKA (reference sequence). The CDR3 totals 14 residues. The V and J ends lost 3 bases and 3 bases, in that order; junction bases with no gene match: 5. CDR3 coding DNA: TGCAGTGCTAGTAGGTCTAGCGGGAGCTACGAGCAGTACTTC. Its protein is CSASRSSGSYEQYF.

This chain links TRBV20-1 with TRBJ1-3, with D possibly matching TRBD1 (6 bases). Trimming removed 6 bases from V and 4 bases from J, with 16 bases in between. CDR1 is DFQATT and CDR2 is SNEGSKA in the germline V gene (reference sequence). The CDR3 covers 14 residues. CDR3 in amino acids: CSAASPGDGNTIYF. For the CDR3, the DNA is TGCAGTGCCGCCTCCCCAGGGGACGGAAACACCATATATTTT.

This rearrangement joins TRBV6-2 or TRBV6-3 to TRBJ2-5, with D perhaps matching TRBD1 (6 bases). CDR3 length: 15 amino acids. CDR1 is MNHEY and CDR2 is SVGEGT in the germline V gene. V gave up 5 bases and J gave up 5 bases, with 18 bases separating them. The CDR3 loop reads CASSLTGTNSETQYF. DNA for the CDR3: TGTGCCAGCAGTCTGACCGGGACAAATTCTGAGACCCAGTACTTC.

This clonotype was seen more than once but under ten times. V and J are TRBV20-1 and TRBJ2-7; TRBD1 matches 8 bases. The CDR3 sequence is 13 residues long. The germline V gene encodes CDR1 DFQATT and CDR2 SNEGSKA (reference sequence). The trim removed 5 bases at V and 3 bases at J, leaving 6 bases unmatched. CDR3 DNA sequence: TGCAGTGCTGGACCGGACAGGGACTACGAGCAGTACTTC. It yields the protein CSAGPDRDYEQYF.

The J gene is TRBJ2-7, the V gene TRBV7-9, with D tentatively TRBD1 (6 bases). Germline V gives CDR1 SEHNR, CDR2 FQNEAQ (reference sequence). The CDR3 extends over 11 amino acids. Deletions cut 8 bases from V and 4 bases from J, with 9 bases between. In nucleotides, the CDR3 is TGTGCCAGCGAAAGGGGGTACGAGCAGTACTTC. Protein: CASERGYEQYF.

V gene TRBV21-1 combines with J gene TRBJ1-2. TRBV21-1 is tagged as a pseudogene. CDR3 length: 17 residues. CDR3 loop: CASTSSSGSIIQYGYTF. In DNA, the CDR3 is TGTGCCAGCACCTCCTCCAGCGGCAGCATTATCCAATACGGCTACACCTTC.

The rearrangement uses TRBV5-1 and TRBJ1-1; 12 positions agree with TRBD1. V trimming: 5 bases; J trimming: 3 bases; junction bases outside the gene matches: 8. In germline, CDR1 is SGHRS, CDR2 YFSETQ. The CDR3 totals 16 residues. The CDR3 coding sequence is TGCGCCAGCAGAACGGGACAGGGGGCGCGGGACACTGAAGCTTTCTTT. This gives the protein CASRTGQGARDTEAFF. The variable domain in full, completed from reference TRBV5-1 and TRBJ1-1, reads KAGVTQTPRYLIKTRGQQVTLSCSPISGHRSVSWYQQTPGQGLQFLFEYFSETQRNKGNFPGRFSGRQFSNSRSEMNVSTLELGDSALYLCASRTGQGARDTEAFFGQGTRLTVV.

The rearrangement links TRBV29-1 to TRBJ2-5; D may be TRBD2 (6 bases). The V gene's germline CDR1 is SQVTM and CDR2 ANQGSEA. The V end lost 3 bases, the J end lost 5 bases, and 13 bases lay between the germline ends. This CDR3 spans 13 amino acids. In DNA form, the CDR3 reads TGCAGCGTTGATGGAGGGCCGGAGGAGACCCAGTACTTC. Protein product: CSVDGGPEETQYF.

In its sample, this clonotype was seen a few times. The chain combines TRBV10-3 with TRBJ2-4, with 9 positions matching TRBD1. CDR1 and CDR2 (germline): ENHRY, SYGVKD. There are 17 residues in the CDR3. The V segment lost 5 bases and the J segment 7 bases; nucleotides outside the gene matches: 15. For the CDR3, the DNA is TGTGCCATCAGTCCTTCCCCAGGGACAGGGACTGTGAACATTCAGTACTTC. The encoded protein is CAISPSPGTGTVNIQYF.

This clonotype was observed a few times. V and J are TRBV7-9 and TRBJ2-4; D is perhaps TRBD2 (6 bases). The CDR3 has 14 residues. Trimming removed 3 bases at V and 7 bases at J, with 13 bases between. Germline-derived CDR1 and CDR2 are SEHNR and FQNEAQ (reference sequence). CDR3 protein: CASSFGGEDNIQYF. The CDR3 DNA reads TGTGCCAGCAGCTTCGGAGGGGAAGACAACATTCAGTACTTC.

The sample holds a few counts of this clonotype. The chain combines TRBV20-1 with TRBJ2-2; 8 nucleotides align to TRBD2. Germline V gene sequence: CDR1 DFQATT, CDR2 SNEGSKA (reference sequence). This CDR3 is built from 14 residues. V lost 3 bases and J lost 7; bases outside the gene matches: 7. The CDR3, as DNA: TGCAGTGCTAGCACGGGACTAGGAGACGGGGAGCTGTTTTTT. Translation gives CSASTGLGDGELFF.

This clonotype came up a few times. V is TRBV12-3 or TRBV12-4 and J is TRBJ2-5; no definite D call. The CDR3 extends over 13 amino acids. V lost 6 bases, J lost 5 bases, and 13 bases lay in between. The CDR3 bases are TGTGCCAGCAGCTCGGTCGGTTGGGAGACCCAGTACTTC. Translation gives CASSSVGWETQYF.

This clonotype came up a few times. The V gene is TRBV6-5, the J gene TRBJ2-2; no firm D call. The CDR3 has 17 amino acids. The V and J ends lost 0 bases and 0 bases respectively, with 11 bases between them. Germline lookup yields CDR1 MNHEY and CDR2 SVGAGI. The CDR3 loop is CASSYSSGRSNTGELFF. The CDR3 nucleotides are TGTGCCAGCAGTTACTCGAGTGGCAGATCGAACACCGGGGAGCTGTTTTTT.

J is TRBJ1-2 and V is TRBV20-1, with 8 bases lining up with TRBD1. This CDR3 region has 13 residues. After removal of 6 bases from V and 4 bases from J, the junction contained 7 bases not matched to a gene. Germline V gives CDR1 DFQATT, CDR2 SNEGSKA (reference sequence). The CDR3 reads CSADPGGSYGYTF. The CDR3 coding sequence is TGCAGTGCGGACCCAGGGGGCAGCTATGGCTACACCTTC.

This chain joins TRBV20-1 and TRBJ2-5, with unresolved D. CDR1 DFQATT and CDR2 SNEGSKA come from the germline V gene (reference sequence). Trimming shortened V by 3 bases and J by 3 bases, and 8 bases separated the two germline ends. The CDR3 has 12 amino acids. DNA of the CDR3: TGCAGTGCTAGTGCGGACGAAGAGACCCAGTACTTC. As protein: CSASADEETQYF.

This clonotype has just a few counts. V and J are TRBV15 and TRBJ1-2; D perhaps matches TRBD1 (5 bases). This CDR3 region has 17 residues. The germline CDR1 and CDR2 sequences are LNHNV and YYDKDF (reference sequence). V was pared by 0 bases and J by 8 bases, with 22 bases between. CDR3 in amino acids: CATSRDRRMTEIGGYTF. The CDR3 nucleotides are TGTGCCACCAGCAGAGATAGGCGAATGACAGAAATCGGCGGCTACACCTTC.

This clonotype showed up many times. The chain uses TRBV12-3 or TRBV12-4 and TRBJ2-1; a possible D gene is TRBD2 (5 bases). This CDR3 has 15 amino acids. The ends were cut back, 0 bases at V and 3 bases at J, with 9 bases in the middle. The CDR3 DNA reads as TGTGCCAGCAGTTTAGCCCGGAGGAACTACAATGAGCAGTTCTTC. This sequence encodes CASSLARRNYNEQFF.

There are a few counts of this clonotype. A much larger clone differs from this one at a single base, so this may be a read error. The rearrangement uses TRBV7-2 and TRBJ1-2; D not certain. This CDR3 has 14 amino acids. Germline lookup yields CDR1 SGHTA and CDR2 FQGNSA. V was shortened by 0 bases and J by 8 bases, with 13 bases between the two germline ends. The CDR3 sequence: CASSLAPNLRGYTF. The CDR3 nucleotides are TGTGCCAGCAGCTTAGCCCCTAATTTACGGGGCTACACCTTC. The whole variable domain, filled in from reference TRBV7-2 and TRBJ1-2, reads GAGVSQSPSNKVTEKGKDVELRCDPISGHTALYWYRQSLGQGLEFLIYFQGNSAPDKSGLPSDRFSAERTGGSVSTLTIQRTQQEDSAVYLCASSLAPNLRGYTFGSGTRLTVV.

In this sample, this clonotype turned up many times. The chain uses TRBV7-2 and TRBJ2-1; D not resolved. The V gene lost 1 base and the J gene lost 7 bases, with 20 bases spanning the gap. The CDR3 is made up of 17 amino acids. CDR1 and CDR2 (germline): SGHTA, FQGNSA. The DNA for the CDR3 is TGTGCCAGCAGCTTAGGTCCAGTCACAACCATGGGAAATGAGCAGTTCTTC. Translated, it gives CASSLGPVTTMGNEQFF.

The chain combines TRBV5-1 with TRBJ1-5; 8 bases match TRBD1. The CDR3 covers 15 residues. Germline trimming cut 4 bases from V and 3 bases from J; bases unmatched to any gene: 6. Germline assignment: CDR1 SGHRS and CDR2 YFSETQ. This chain's CDR3 is CASSEAGGPNQPQHF. CDR3 DNA sequence: TGCGCCAGCAGCGAAGCAGGGGGCCCCAATCAGCCCCAGCATTTT.

This clonotype was counted at least ten times. This chain links TRBV30 with TRBJ2-1; D unclear. This CDR3 has 13 residues. CDR1 is GTSNPN, CDR2 SVGIG, per germline (reference sequence). Trimming removed 1 base from V and 3 bases from J, with 7 bases in between. CDR3 sequence reads: CAWSGGNYNEQFF. As DNA, the CDR3 is TGTGCCTGGAGTGGAGGCAACTACAATGAGCAGTTCTTC.